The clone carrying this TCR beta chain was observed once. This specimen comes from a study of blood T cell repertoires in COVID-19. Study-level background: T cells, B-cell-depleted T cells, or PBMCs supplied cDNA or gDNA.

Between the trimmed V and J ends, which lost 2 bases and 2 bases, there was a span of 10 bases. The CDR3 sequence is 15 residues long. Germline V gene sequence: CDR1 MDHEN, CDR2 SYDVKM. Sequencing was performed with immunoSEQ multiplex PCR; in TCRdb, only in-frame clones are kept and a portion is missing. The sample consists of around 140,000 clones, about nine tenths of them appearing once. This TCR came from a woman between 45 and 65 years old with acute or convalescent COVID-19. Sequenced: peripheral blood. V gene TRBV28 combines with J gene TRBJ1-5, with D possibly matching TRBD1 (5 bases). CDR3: CASSLRGDRNQPQHF. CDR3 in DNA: TGTGCCAGCAGTTTACGGGGGGATCGCAATCAGCCCCAGCATTTT.